This T cell receptor (beta chain) derives from a study of cytomegalovirus exposure and HLA in healthy donors (dated by TCRdb to about 2017). Some background on the complete study: An earlier analysis of approximately 640 of the donors reported about 250 Gb of sequence data and 120 million or so unique TCR beta sequences from 150 million to 200 million T cells. About 320 gigabases of sequencing data and 70 million to 100 million unique TCR sequences were included in an early release covering over 600 HLA-typed donors. Among the roughly 400 genotyped donors, about 85% belonged to the genetic ancestry cluster associated with self-reported Caucasian donors. The study was designed to test whether signatures of past pathogen exposure could be identified by cataloging public T cell receptors. The T cell repertoires of roughly 660 subjects were profiled by immunosequencing and related to cytomegalovirus serostatus. Along with the approximately 650-subject first cohort, a separate validation cohort of over a hundred different subjects was used. High-throughput TCR immunosequencing, statistical association of individual TCRs with disease status, and machine learning were combined to predict cytomegalovirus infection status. To study patterns of TCR occurrence, a later analysis re-analyzed previously published TCR beta repertoires from around 700 donors and added high-resolution HLA genotyping. In the later analysis, no new phenotypic data were used to find candidate immune exposures; instead, reliance was placed on TCR beta sequences and their occurrence across donors. In an earlier analysis of 587 of the donors, high-throughput TCR beta sequencing was used to judge whether each TCR beta V gene segment behaved as functional or pseudogenic. Donor age, sex, ethnicity and CMV serostatus were collected together with the repertoire data. A later genetic analysis used genome-wide SNP genotypes for 398 of the 666 donors, treating that subset as a discovery cohort. All discovery cohort repertoires had been generated using a single sequencing platform. HLA typing covered class I and class II loci at four-digit resolution. Typing coverage varied by locus: roughly 620-640 donors for A, B, C, DRB1 and DQB1; approximately 520 for DQA1; approximately 570 for DPA1; about 450 for DPB1. A handful of DR-DQ haplotypes were handled as single units for association and clustering because linkage in the cohort was strong. Among roughly 400 genotyped donors of the cohort, an average of approximately 200,000 unique TCR beta nucleotide sequences was sequenced per donor, of which about 19% were non-productive. Study-wide findings and limitations: In a later analysis, about 16,000 TCR beta sequences were associated with specific HLA alleles at a false discovery rate of 0.05. A total of about 150 TCR beta chains were listed by the study as associated with cytomegalovirus. Several of the top co-occurrence clusters appeared to be linked to parvovirus B19, influenza, CMV and Epstein-Barr virus, according to a later analysis. Correlated functional status among segregating V segments might reflect linkage disequilibrium, but an unknown experimental factor could not be ruled out. Some IMGT-functional V segments, including TRBV6-2 and TRBV6-3, could not be distinguished by the 87-base-pair reads and were therefore excluded. Compared with the roughly 670-donor mean, donors in an Asian-associated ancestry cluster had fewer N-insertions in productive TCRs, according to a later genetic analysis. In a later analysis, most CMV-associated TCR beta chains were found to appear HLA-restricted, with HLA associations seemingly driven largely by CMV exposure. The sequencing pipeline was judged likely to have produced a cluster of highly shared sequence variants as a technical artifact. Because counts were too low, seventeen rarely observed V segments, including chromosome 9 orphons, were excluded from the earlier analysis of 587 of the donors. This cohort had only TCR beta chains sequenced, and the lack of alpha or paired-chain data limited which features could be detected. Three of the identified cytomegalovirus-associated TCR beta chains were confirmed in vitro to be specific for cytomegalovirus antigens. A later genetic analysis associated a missense DCLRE1C variant with V-gene and J-gene trimming of TCR beta chains, and an independent cohort replicated the association. The authors suggested that the approach could potentially be generalized to other disease states and immunological phenotypes. A later analysis found that HLA-associated TCR beta chains were more clonally expanded and had lower generation probabilities than equally common non-associated chains. Because HLA typing was missing for some donors at each locus, association tests included only the typed subset. A further reported finding was that TCR beta sequences accurately predicted the HLA-A and HLA-B alleles for most subjects in the first cohort. The presence/absence analyses assumed that sequencing depth was roughly uniform across donors, and that assumption may not be true. CMV serostatus was the only immune exposure information available for the cohort. In an earlier analysis of 500 to 650 of the donors, most TCR beta V segments appeared in productive rearrangements about 87% or about 30% of the time, broadly matching IMGT annotations. When HLA alleles, especially DR and DQ, strongly co-occurred, attributing TCR associations to individual alleles was difficult. In a later analysis, TCR association rates were found to vary across HLA loci, with the most associated TCRs seen for DRB1 alleles and the fewest for HLA-C alleles. Most TCR sequences were seen in very few donors, while some public TCRs were found in many individuals. The classifier was reported to diagnose cytomegalovirus status with high specificity and sensitivity in both the original and validation cohorts.

In total, over 600 healthy bone marrow donors made up the cohort. At the time of sampling, all cohort members were nominally healthy, though unrecorded immune exposures were likely present. The donor tested CMV seropositive and was one of the 289 seropositive cohort members. Every donor gave a peripheral blood sample, and the peripheral blood mononuclear cells from that sample were used for TCR beta sequencing. Genomic DNA was extracted from the blood cell samples with the Qiagen DNeasy Blood Extraction Kit. The CDR3 has 14 amino acids, counting the end cysteine and phenylalanine. The read is trimmed to its CDR3 DNA, 42 bases read in frame from base 1. The CDR1 and CDR2 encoded by the germline V gene are MGHRA and YSYEKL. The V end loses 2 bases and the J end loses 10 bases, and a stretch of 12 bases separates them. With respect to this clone: There is no known antigen for this receptor. Base qualities are not recorded, but no much larger clone differs from it by a single base.

The library was prepared using the immunoSEQ multiplex PCR assay. For the multiplex PCR, a mixture combining 60 forward primers for TCR Vbeta segments and 13 reverse primers for TCR Jbeta segments was used. The CDR3 region of rearranged TCR beta genes was amplified from genomic DNA by a multiplex PCR assay. The amplified TCR beta libraries were sequenced on the Illumina HiSeq System as 87-base-pair reads. The paper's processing steps were these. In a later analysis, about 80 million unique TCR beta chains were counted across the roughly 670 repertoires, and roughly 10 million of these chains were shared by at least two donors. Raw reads were error-corrected and collapsed into unique sequences with a nearest-neighbor algorithm that merged closely related sequences to remove PCR and sequencing errors. V, D and J gene segments were assigned by aligning CDR3 sequences to IMGT reference sequences. For a sequence to be retained, a match of at least six nucleotides to both a V gene segment and a J gene segment was required. A rearrangement was called productive if the CDR3 had no stop codons and remained in frame with V and J, and every other rearrangement was called non-productive. CDR3 was defined according to IMGT convention as the region running from the second conserved V-encoded cysteine to the conserved J-encoded phenylalanine. Sequences without an unambiguous match to a single V gene segment were excluded from the earlier analysis of approximately 600 of the donors. An earlier analysis of roughly 590 of the donors called V segments functional above 56.7% productive rearrangements and segregating when the between-donor standard deviation exceeded 5%. To diagnose cytomegalovirus status from the catalog of TCR beta chain sequences, a statistical classification framework was built. V and J gene assignment, in a later analysis, came from comparing TCR nucleotide sequences with IMGT/GENE-DB human TR gene sequences. The TCRdist pipeline was used in a later analysis to assign CDR3 sequences and most-parsimonious VDJ recombination scenarios. In a later analysis, each TCR beta chain was defined by its CDR3 amino acid sequence together with its V-gene family, and reads without a unique V-gene family were excluded. To address suspected cross-contamination and a sequencing artifact, a later analysis removed approximately 590 highly shared, low-generation-probability nucleotide sequences. A later analysis calculated a clonal expansion index for each public chain from normalized within-repertoire ranks of inferred template counts. Generation probabilities in a later analysis came from a VDJ recombination model fitted to out-of-frame rearrangements, and those results were checked against IGoR. In a later analysis, hypergeometric tests were used to score TCR-TCR, TCR-HLA and TCR-CMV co-occurrence, with a repertoire-size bias correction applied to TCR pairs. To estimate false discovery rates, a later analysis permuted the HLA or CMV assignments 20 times. In a later analysis, co-occurring TCRs were grouped using DBSCAN, with TCRdist sequence similarity added in when clustering inside HLA-allele-positive subsets. Co-occurrence clustering excluded repertoires with fewer than 30,000 or more than 120,000 public chains, plus five with anomalous nucleotide sharing. TCRdb holds this immuneACCESS table with in-frame rearrangements only. Some clones are missing; in checked studies, unresolved V genes explain under half, and the rest has no known cause. V, J and clone size are taken as reported in that table, and D and trimming were inferred from the DNA itself. The sample includes 45,000 to 65,000 clones, with roughly 70% observed a single time. The top ten constitute about 20% of the sample.

Specimen: PBMCs. This clonotype originated in a woman aged 45-65 years in good health and CMV-seropositive. The sequence is built from TRBV4-1 and TRBJ1-6; the D region possibly corresponds to TRBD1 (6 bases align). The sequenced DNA: TGCGCCAGCAGCCAAATCAACAGGGAGTCACCCCTCCACTTT. Its protein reads: CASSQINRESPLHF.